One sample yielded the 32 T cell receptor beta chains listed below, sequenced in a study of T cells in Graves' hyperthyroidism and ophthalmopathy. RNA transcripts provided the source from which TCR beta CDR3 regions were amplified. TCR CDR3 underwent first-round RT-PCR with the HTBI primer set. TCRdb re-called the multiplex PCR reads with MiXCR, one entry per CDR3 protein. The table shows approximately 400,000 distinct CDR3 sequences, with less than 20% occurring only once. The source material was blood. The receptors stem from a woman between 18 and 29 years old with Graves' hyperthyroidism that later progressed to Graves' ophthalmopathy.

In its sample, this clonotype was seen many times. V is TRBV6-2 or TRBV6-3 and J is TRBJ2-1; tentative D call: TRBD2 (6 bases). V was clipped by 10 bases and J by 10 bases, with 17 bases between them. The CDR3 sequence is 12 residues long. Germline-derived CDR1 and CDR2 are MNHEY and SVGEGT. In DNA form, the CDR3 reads TGTGCCACCAGGCGGGCGGAGGGGGAGCAGTTCTTC. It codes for CATRRAEGEQFF.

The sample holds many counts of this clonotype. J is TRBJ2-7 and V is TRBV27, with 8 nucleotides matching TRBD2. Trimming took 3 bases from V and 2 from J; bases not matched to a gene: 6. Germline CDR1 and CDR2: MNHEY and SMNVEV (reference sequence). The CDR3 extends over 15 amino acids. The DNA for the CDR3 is TGTGCCAGCAGTTTTGGGGCGGGAGGCACCTACGAGCAGTACTTC. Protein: CASSFGAGGTYEQYF.

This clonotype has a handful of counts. For the CDR3, the DNA is TGTGCCAGCAGTGAAGCTTTCCGGGACAGGGGGGGAAGAGGCAATCAGCCCCAGCATTTT. It specifies CASSEAFRDRGGRGNQPQHF. J is TRBJ1-5 and V is TRBV6-1, with 11 bases aligning to TRBD1. The CDR3 has 20 amino acids. In germline, CDR1 is MNHNS, CDR2 SASEGT. J gave up 2 bases and V 0 bases, and 12 bases lay outside the gene matches.

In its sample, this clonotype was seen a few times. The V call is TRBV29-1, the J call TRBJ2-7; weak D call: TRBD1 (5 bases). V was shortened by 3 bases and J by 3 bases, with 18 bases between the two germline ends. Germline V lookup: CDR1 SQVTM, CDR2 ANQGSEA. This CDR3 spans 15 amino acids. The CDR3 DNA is TGCAGCGTTGAGGTGGGGTTACAGGCGCGCTACGAGCAGTACTTC. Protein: CSVEVGLQARYEQYF.

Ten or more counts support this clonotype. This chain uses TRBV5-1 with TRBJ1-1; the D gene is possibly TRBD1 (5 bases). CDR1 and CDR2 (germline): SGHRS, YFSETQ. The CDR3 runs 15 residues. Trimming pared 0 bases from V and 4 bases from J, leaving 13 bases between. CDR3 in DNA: TGCGCCAGCAGCTTGGAAGGCCAGGGCGGCACTGAAGCTTTCTTT. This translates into CASSLEGQGGTEAFF.

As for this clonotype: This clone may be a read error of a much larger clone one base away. CDR3 nucleotides: TGTGACAGCACGGGGGTTCTCTCTGGGGCCAACGTCCTGACTTTC. It specifies CDSTGVLSGANVLTF. V gene TRBV2 combines with J gene TRBJ2-6; possible D gene TRBD2, 6 bases. Germline V gene sequence: CDR1 SNHLY, CDR2 FYNNEI. The CDR3 totals 15 residues.

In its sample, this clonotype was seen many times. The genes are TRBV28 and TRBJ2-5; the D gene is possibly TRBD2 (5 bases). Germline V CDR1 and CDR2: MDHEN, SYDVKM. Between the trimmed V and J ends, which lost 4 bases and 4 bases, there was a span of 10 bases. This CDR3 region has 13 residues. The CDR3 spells CASSSGIGETQYF. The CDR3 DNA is TGTGCCAGCAGTTCCGGGATAGGAGAGACCCAGTACTTC.

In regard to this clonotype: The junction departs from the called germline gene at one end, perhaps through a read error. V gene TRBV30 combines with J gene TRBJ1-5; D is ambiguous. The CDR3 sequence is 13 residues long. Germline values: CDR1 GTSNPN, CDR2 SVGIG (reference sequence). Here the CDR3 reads CAWSAGSNQPQHF. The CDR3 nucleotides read TGTGCCTGGAGTGCCGGTAGCAATCAACCCCAGCATTTT.

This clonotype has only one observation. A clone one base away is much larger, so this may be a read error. The CDR3 sequence is CASSLDRTNGKLFF. Here the CDR3 DNA reads TGTGCCAGCAGCCTGGACAGGACTAATGGAAAACTGTTTTTT. This sequence joins TRBV3-1 and TRBJ1-4; the match to TRBD1 covers 7 bases. CDR3 size: 14 residues. CDR1 LGHDT and CDR2 YNNKEL come from the germline V gene (reference sequence).

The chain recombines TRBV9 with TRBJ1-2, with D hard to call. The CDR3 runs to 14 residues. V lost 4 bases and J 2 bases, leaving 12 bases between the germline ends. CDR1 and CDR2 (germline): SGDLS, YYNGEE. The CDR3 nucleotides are TGTGCCAGCAGCCCCAGGAGCACCAACTATGGCTACACCTTC. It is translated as CASSPRSTNYGYTF.

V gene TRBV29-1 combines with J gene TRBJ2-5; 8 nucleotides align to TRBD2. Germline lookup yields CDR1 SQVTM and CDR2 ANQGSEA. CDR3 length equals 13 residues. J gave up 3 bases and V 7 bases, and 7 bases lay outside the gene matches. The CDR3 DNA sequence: TGCAGCGCTACCCCGGGGGGGGAAGAGACCCAGTACTTC. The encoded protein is CSATPGGEETQYF.

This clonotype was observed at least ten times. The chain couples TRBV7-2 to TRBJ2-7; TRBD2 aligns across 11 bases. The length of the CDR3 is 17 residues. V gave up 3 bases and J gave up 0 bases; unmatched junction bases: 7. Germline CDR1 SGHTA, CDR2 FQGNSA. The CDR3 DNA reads TGTGCCAGCAGCTTCAATAGCGGGAGGGCGGGCTCCTACGAGCAGTACTTC. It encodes CASSFNSGRAGSYEQYF. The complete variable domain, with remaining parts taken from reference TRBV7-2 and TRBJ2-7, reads GAGVSQSPSNKVTEKGKDVELRCDPISGHTALYWYRQSLGQGLEFLIYFQGNSAPDKSGLPSDRFSAERTGGSVSTLTIQRTQQEDSAVYLCASSFNSGRAGSYEQYFGPGTRLTVT.

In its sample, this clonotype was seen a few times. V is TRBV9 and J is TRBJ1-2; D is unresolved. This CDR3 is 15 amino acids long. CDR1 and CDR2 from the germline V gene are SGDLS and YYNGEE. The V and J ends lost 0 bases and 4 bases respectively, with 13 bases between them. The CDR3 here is CASSVALGQFYGYTF. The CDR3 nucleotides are TGTGCCAGCAGCGTAGCCCTGGGTCAATTCTATGGCTACACCTTC.

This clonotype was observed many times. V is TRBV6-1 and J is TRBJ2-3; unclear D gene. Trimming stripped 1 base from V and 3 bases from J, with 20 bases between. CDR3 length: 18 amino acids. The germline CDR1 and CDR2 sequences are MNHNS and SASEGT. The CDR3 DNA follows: TGTGCCAGCAGTGAAGTCCTCCGGACCTTAGTTCTAACAGATACGCAGTATTTT. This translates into CASSEVLRTLVLTDTQYF.

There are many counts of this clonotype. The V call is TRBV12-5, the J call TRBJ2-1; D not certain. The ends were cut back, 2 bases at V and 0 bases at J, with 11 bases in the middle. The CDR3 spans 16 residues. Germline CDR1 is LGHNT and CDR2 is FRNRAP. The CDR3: CASGLKRSPSYNEQFF. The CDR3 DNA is TGTGCTAGTGGTTTGAAGAGGTCACCCTCCTACAATGAGCAGTTCTTC. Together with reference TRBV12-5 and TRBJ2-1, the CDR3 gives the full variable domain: DARVTQTPRHKVTEMGQEVTMRCQPILGHNTVFWYRQTMMQGLELLAYFRNRAPLDDSGMPKDRFSAEMPDATLATLKIQPSEPRDSAVYFCASGLKRSPSYNEQFFGPGTRLTVL.

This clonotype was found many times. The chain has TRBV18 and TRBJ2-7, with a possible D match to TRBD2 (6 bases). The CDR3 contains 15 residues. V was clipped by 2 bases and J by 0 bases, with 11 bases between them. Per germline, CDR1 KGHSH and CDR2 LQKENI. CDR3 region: CASSPGGAFSYEQYF. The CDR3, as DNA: TGTGCCAGCTCACCAGGAGGGGCCTTCTCCTACGAGCAGTACTTC.

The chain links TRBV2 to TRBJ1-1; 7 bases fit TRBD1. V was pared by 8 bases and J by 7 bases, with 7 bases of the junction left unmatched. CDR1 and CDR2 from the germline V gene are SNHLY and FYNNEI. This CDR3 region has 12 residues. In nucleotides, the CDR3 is TGTGCCAGCCGGGACAGTATCATTGAAGCTTTCTTT. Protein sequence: CASRDSIIEAFF.

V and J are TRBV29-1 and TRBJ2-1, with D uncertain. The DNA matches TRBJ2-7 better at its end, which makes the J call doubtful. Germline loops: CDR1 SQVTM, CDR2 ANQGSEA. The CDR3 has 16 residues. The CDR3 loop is CSVEEALPSSYNEQYF. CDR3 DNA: TGCAGCGTTGAAGAGGCACTGCCAAGCTCCTACAATGAGCAGTACTTC.

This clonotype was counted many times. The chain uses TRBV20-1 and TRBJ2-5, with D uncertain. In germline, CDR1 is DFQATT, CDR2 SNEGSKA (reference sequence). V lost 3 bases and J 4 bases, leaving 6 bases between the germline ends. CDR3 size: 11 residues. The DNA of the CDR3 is TGCAGTGCTAGTGTCCCAGAGACCCAGTACTTC. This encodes CSASVPETQYF.

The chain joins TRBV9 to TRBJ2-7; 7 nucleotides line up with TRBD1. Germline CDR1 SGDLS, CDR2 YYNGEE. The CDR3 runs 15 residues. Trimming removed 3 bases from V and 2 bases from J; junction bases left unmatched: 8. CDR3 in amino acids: CASSGTGTATYEQYF. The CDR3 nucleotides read TGTGCCAGCAGCGGAACCGGGACAGCAACCTACGAGCAGTACTTC. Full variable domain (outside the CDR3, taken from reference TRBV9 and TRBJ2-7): DSGVTQTPKHLITATGQRVTLRCSPRSGDLSVYWYQQSLDQGLQFLIQYYNGEERAKGNILERFSAQQFPDLHSELNLSSLELGDSALYFCASSGTGTATYEQYFGPGTRLTVT.

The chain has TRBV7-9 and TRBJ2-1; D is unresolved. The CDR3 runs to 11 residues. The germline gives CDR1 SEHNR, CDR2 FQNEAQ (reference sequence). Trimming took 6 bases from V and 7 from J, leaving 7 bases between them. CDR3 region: CASRANNEQFF. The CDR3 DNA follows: TGTGCCAGCAGAGCGAATAATGAGCAGTTCTTC. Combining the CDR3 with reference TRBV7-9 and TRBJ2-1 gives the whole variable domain DTGVSQNPRHKITKRGQNVTFRCDPISEHNRLYWYRQTLGQGPEFLTYFQNEAQLEKSRLLSDRFSAERPKGSFSTLEIQRTEQGDSAMYLCASRANNEQFFGPGTRLTVL.

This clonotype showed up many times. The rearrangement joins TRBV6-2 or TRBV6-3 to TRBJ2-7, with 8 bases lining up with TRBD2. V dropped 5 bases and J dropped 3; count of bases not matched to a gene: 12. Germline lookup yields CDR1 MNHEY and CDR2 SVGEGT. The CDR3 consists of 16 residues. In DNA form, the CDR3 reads TGTGCCAGCAGTGAATTAACCGGGACTAGTCTCTACGAGCAGTACTTC. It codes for CASSELTGTSLYEQYF.

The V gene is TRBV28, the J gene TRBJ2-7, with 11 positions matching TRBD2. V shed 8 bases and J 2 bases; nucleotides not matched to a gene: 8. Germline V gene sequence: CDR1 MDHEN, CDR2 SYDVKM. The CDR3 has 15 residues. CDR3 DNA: TGTGCCAGCCGTAGACTAGCGGGATCCCCCTACGAGCAGTACTTC. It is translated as CASRRLAGSPYEQYF.

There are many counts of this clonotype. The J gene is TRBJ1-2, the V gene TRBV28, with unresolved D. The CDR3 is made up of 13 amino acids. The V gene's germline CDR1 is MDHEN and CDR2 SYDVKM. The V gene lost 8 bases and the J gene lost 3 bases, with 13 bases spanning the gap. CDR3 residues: CASQSGDHYGYTF. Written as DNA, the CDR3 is TGTGCCAGCCAAAGTGGGGATCACTATGGCTACACCTTC.

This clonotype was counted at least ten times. CDR3 amino acids: CASSPRWTEDTQYF. CDR3 DNA: TGTGCCAGCAGTCCTAGGTGGACCGAAGATACGCAGTATTTT. J is TRBJ2-3 and V is TRBV28; D is ambiguous. The germline V gene encodes CDR1 MDHEN and CDR2 SYDVKM. The V end was cut by 5 bases, the J end by 5 bases, with 14 bases between. The CDR3 covers 14 residues.

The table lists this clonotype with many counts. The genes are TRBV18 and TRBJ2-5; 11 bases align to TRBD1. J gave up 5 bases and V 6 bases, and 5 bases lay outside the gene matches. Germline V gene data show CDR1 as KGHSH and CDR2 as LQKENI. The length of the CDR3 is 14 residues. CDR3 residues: CASSWTGGLETQYF. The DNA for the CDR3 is TGTGCCAGCTCCTGGACAGGGGGCCTGGAGACCCAGTACTTC.

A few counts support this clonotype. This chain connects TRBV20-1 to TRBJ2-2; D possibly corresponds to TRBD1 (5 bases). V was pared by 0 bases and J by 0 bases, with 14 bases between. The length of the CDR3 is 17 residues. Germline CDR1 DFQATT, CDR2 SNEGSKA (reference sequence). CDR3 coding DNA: TGCAGTGCTAGAGATGTGGGGTTCAGGGCGAACACCGGGGAGCTGTTTTTT. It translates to CSARDVGFRANTGELFF.

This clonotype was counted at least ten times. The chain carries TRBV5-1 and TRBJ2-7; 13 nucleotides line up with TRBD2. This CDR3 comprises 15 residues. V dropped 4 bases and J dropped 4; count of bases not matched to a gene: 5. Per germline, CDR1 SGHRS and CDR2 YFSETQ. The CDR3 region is CASSPTSGGGYEQYF. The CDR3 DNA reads TGCGCCAGCAGCCCAACTAGCGGGGGGGGTTACGAGCAGTACTTC.

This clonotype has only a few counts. The CDR3 coding sequence is TGTGCCAGCAGTTTCCCTATGGGGCTCGGCGGAGATACGCAGTATTTT. Translation gives CASSFPMGLGGDTQYF. The chain employs TRBV28 and TRBJ2-3; D possibly corresponds to TRBD1 (5 bases). Germline lookup yields CDR1 MDHEN and CDR2 SYDVKM. V dropped 3 bases and J dropped 5 bases, with 18 bases sitting between them. There are 16 residues in the CDR3. Variable domain in full (rest from reference TRBV28 and TRBJ2-3): DVKVTQSSRYLVKRTGEKVFLECVQDMDHENMFWYRQDPGLGLRLIYFSYDVKMKEKGDIPEGYSVSREKKERFSLILESASTNQTSMYLCASSFPMGLGGDTQYFGPGTRLTVL.

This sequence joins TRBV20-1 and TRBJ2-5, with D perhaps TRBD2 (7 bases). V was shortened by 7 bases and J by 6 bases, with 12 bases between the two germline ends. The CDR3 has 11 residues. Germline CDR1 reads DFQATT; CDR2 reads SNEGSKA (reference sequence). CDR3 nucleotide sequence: TGCAGTGGGGGGCGGGAGAAGACCCAGTACTTC. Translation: CSGGREKTQYF.

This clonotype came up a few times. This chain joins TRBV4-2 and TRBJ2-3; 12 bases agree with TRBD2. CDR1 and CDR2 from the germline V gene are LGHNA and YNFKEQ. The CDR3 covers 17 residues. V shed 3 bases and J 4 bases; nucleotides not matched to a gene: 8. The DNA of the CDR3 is TGTGCCAGCAGCCACCCTAGCGGGAGGGCCAGGTCAGATACGCAGTATTTT. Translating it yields CASSHPSGRARSDTQYF.

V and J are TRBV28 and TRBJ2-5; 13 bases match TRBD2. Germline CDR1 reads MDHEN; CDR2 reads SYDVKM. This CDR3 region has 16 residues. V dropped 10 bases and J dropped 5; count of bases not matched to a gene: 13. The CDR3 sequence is CATTELAGGPEETQYF. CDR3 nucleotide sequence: TGTGCCACCACAGAACTAGCGGGAGGGCCGGAGGAGACCCAGTACTTC.